This entry is about one T cell receptor beta chain. The data belong to a study of blood T cell repertoires in COVID-19. Study context: From T cells, B-cell-depleted T cells, or PBMCs came the material, which was cDNA or gDNA.

Original handling: Quantification of nucleated cells was approximated via reference gene primer amplification. Assay: immunoSEQ multiplex PCR; the TCRdb copy retains only in-frame clones and omits some. Clone size and V and J calls were adopted from that table, with D and trimming inferred from the DNA. The sample lists some 200,000 clones; just under 85% were seen once. From germline, CDR1 is WNHNN and CDR2 SYGVQD (reference sequence). V was clipped by 11 bases and J by 4 bases; unmatched bases: 6. The CDR3 sequence is 12 residues long. V and J are TRBV10-1 and TRBJ1-2; 8 bases agree with TRBD1. Specimen: peripheral blood. The sequence was collected from a human donor with acute or convalescent COVID-19. The donor label of this sample is uncertain. Here the CDR3 DNA reads TGCGCCCCGGGGACAGGACGCTATGGCTACACCTTC. This translates into CAPGTGRYGYTF.